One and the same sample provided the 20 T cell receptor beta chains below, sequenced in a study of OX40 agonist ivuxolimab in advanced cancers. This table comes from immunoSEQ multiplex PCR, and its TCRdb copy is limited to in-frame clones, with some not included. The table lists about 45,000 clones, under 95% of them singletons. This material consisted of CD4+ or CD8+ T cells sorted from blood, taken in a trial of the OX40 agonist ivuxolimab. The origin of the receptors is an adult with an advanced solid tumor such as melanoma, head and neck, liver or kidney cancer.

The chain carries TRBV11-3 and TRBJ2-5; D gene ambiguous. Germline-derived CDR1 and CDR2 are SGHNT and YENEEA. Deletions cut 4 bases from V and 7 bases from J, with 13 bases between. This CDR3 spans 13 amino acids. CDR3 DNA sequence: TGTGCCAGCAGCTACGGACGGATGGGGACCCAGTACTTC. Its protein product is CASSYGRMGTQYF.

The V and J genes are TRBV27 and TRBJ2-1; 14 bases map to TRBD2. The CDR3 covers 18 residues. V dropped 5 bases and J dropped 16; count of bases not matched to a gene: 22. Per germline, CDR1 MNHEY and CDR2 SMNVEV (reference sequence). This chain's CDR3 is CASSGAGPGTSGGLREFF. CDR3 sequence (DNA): TGTGCCAGCAGTGGAGCGGGCCCCGGGACTAGCGGGGGCCTTCGAGAATTCTTC.

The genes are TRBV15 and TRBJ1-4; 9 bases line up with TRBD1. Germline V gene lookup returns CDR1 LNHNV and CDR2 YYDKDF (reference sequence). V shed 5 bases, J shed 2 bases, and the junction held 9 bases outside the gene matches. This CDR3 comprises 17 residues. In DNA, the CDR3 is TGTGCCACCAGCGGAGGACAGGGGAGGGCGACTAATGAAAAACTGTTTTTT. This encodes CATSGGQGRATNEKLFF.

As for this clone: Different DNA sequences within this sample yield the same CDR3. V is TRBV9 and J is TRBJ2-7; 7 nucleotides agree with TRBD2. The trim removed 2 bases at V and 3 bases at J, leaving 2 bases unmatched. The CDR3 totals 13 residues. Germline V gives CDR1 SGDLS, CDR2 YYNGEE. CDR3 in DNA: TGTGCCAGCAGCGTTCGGGACTACTACGAGCAGTACTTC. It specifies CASSVRDYYEQYF.

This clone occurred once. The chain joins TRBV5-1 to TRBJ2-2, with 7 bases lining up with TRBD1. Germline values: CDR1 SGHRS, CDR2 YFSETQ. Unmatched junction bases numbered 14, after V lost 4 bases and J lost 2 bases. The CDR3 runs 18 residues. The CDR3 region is CASSTDRDLEINTGELFF. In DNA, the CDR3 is TGCGCCAGCAGCACCGACAGGGACCTAGAGATTAACACCGGGGAGCTGTTTTTT.

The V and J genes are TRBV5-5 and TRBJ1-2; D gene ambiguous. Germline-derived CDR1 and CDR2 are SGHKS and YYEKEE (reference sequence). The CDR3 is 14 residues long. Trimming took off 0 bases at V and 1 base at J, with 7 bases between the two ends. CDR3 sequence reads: CASSLEWGNYGYTF. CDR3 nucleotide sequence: TGTGCCAGCAGCTTGGAGTGGGGTAACTATGGCTACACCTTC.

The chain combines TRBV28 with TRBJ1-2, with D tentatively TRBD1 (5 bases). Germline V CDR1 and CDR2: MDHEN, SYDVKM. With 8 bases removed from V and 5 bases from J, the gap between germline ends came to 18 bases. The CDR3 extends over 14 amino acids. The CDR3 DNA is TGTGCCAGCGCCCCATGGGACTTTGTTTATGGCTACACCTTC. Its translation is CASAPWDFVYGYTF.

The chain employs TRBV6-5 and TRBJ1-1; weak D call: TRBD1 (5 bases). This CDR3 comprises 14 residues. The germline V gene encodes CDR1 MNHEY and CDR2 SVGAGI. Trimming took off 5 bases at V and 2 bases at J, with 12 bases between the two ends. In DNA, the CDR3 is TGTGCCAGCAGTGTTGGGGGGGGAAACACTGAAGCTTTCTTT. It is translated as CASSVGGGNTEAFF.

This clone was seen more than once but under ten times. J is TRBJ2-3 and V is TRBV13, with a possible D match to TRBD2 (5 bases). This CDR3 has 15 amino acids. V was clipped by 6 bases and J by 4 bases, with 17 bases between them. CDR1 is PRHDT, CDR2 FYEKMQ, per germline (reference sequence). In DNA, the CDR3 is TGTGCCAGCAGGTCGGGGTTCGGGCGCGCAGATACGCAGTATTTT. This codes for CASRSGFGRADTQYF.

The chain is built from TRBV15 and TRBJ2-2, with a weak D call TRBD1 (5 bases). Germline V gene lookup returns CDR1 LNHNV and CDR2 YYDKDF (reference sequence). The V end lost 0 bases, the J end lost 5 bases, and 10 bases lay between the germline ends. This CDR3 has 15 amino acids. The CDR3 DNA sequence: TGTGCCACCAGCAGAGATAGGGGTCGGACCGGGGAGCTGTTTTTT. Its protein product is CATSRDRGRTGELFF.

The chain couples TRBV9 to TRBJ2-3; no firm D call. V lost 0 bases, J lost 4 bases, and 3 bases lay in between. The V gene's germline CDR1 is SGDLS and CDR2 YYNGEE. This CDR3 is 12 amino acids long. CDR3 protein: CASSVGSDTQYF. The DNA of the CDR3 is TGTGCCAGCAGCGTAGGGTCAGATACGCAGTATTTT.

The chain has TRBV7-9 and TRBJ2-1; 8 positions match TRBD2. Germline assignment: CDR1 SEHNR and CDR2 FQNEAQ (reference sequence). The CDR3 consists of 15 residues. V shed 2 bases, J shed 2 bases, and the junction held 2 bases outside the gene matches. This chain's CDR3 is CASSLREGPYNEQFF. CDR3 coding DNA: TGTGCCAGCAGCTTACGGGAGGGGCCCTACAATGAGCAGTTCTTC.

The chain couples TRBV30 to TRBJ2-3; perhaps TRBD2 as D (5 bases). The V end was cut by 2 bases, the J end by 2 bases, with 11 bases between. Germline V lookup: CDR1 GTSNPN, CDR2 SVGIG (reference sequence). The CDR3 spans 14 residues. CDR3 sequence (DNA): TGTGCCTGGAGTATCCGGGATGACACAGATACGCAGTATTTT. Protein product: CAWSIRDDTDTQYF.

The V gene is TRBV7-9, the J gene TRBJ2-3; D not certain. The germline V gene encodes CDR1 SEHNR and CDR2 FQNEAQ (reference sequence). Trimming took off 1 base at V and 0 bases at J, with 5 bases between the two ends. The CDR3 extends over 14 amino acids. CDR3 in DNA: TGTGCCAGCAGCTTAGACTCTAGCACAGATACGCAGTATTTT. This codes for CASSLDSSTDTQYF.

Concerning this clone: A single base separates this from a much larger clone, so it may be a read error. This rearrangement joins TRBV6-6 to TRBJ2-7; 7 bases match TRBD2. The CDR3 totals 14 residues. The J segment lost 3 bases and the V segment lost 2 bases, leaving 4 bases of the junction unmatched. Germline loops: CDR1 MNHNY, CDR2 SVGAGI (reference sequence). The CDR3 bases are TGTGCCAGCAGTTACGGCGGCGGGGGCTACGAGCAGTACTTC. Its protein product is CASSYGGGGYEQYF.

The CDR3 reads CASNSGLEQFF. CDR3 coding DNA: TGTGCCAGCAACTCGGGTCTAGAGCAGTTCTTC. This chain connects TRBV6-5 to TRBJ2-1; D not certain. Trimming shortened V by 7 bases and J by 10 bases, and 11 bases separated the two germline ends. Per germline, CDR1 MNHEY and CDR2 SVGAGI. The CDR3 contains 11 residues.

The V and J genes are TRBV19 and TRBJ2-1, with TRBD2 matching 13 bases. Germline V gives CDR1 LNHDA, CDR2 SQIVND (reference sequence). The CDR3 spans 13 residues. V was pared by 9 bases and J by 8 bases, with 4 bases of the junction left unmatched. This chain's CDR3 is CASSGLAGDEQFF. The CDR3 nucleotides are TGTGCCAGCTCAGGACTAGCGGGGGATGAGCAGTTCTTC.

CDR3 region: CASSSTGEQDEQYF. The CDR3 coding sequence is TGTGCCAGCAGTTCAACGGGAGAGCAGGACGAGCAGTACTTC. The rearrangement joins TRBV6-5 to TRBJ2-7, with a possible D match to TRBD2 (6 bases). V was shortened by 4 bases and J by 5 bases, with 15 bases between the two germline ends. Germline CDR1 and CDR2: MNHEY and SVGAGI. The CDR3 contains 14 residues.

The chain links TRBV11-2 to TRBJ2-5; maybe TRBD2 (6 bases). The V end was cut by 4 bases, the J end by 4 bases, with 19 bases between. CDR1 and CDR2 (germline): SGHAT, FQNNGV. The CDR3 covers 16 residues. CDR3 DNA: TGTGCCAGCAGCTGGGGGACTGGTGGGATTGGAGAGACCCAGTACTTC. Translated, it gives CASSWGTGGIGETQYF.

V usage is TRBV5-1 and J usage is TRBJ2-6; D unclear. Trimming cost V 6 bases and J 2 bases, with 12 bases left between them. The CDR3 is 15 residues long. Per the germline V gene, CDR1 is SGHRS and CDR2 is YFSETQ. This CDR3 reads CASTARYPGANVLTF. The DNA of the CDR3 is TGCGCCAGCACGGCTAGGTACCCTGGGGCCAACGTCCTGACTTTC.